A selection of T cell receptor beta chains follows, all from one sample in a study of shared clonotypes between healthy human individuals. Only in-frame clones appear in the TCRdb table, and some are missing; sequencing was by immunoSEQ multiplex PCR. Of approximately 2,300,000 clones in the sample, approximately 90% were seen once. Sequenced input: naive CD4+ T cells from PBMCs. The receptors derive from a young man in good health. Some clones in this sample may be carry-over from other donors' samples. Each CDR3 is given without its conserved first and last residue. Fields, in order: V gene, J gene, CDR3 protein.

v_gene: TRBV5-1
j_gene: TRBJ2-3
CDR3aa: ASSPGQGFTDTQY

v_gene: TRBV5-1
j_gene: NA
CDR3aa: ASSLSGQGFREQY

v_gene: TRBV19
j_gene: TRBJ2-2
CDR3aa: ASRGQNTGELF

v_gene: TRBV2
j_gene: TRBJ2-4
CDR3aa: ASSDPGRLLAKNIQY

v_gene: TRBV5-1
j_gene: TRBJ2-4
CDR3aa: ASSWGTPTKIDAKNIQY

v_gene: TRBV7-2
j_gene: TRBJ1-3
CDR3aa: ASRRDRGSGNTIY

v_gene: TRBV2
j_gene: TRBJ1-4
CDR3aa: ASTGTGGPNEKLF

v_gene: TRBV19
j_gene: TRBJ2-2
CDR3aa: ASSIDGRVNTGELF

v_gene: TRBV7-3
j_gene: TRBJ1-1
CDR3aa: ASSLARLSEAF

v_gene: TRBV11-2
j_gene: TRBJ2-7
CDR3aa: ASSLARRDRVAYEQY

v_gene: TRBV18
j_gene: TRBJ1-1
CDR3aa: ASRFSFGMNTEAF

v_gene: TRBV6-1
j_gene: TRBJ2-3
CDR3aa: ASTRRLAVDTQY

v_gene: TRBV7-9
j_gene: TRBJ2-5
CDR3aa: ASSPIGYQETQY

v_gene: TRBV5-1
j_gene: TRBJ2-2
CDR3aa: ASSLAFEGSDTGELF

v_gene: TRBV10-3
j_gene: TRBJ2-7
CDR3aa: AISKQGAYEQY

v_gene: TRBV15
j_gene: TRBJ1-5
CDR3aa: ATSREGNQPQH

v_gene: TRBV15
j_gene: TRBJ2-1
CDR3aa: ATDISGRSYNEQF

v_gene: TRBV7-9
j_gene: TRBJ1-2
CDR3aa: ASSLGREGTGGYT

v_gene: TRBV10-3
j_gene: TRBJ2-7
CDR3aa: AISGLAGAYEQY

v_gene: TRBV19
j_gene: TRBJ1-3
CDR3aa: ASIGRGLSGNTIY

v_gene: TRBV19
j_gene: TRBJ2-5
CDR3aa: ASGTTRGEETQY

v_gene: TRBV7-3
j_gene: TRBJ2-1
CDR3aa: ASSSTGPYNEQF

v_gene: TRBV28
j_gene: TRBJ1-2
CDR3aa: ATFQGGYGYT

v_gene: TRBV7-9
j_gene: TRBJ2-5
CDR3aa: ASSIQETQY

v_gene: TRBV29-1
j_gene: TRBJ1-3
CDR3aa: SVARDAGNTIY

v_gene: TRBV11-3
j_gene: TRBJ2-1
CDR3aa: ASSPGLAGGNEQF

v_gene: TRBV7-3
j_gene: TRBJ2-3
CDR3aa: ASSLRAGEWDTQY

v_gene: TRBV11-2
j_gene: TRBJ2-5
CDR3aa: ASSLSALAEETQY

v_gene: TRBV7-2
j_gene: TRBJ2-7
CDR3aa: ASSLTGTYSSYEQY

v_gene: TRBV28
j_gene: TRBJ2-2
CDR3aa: ASSLSAVNTGELF

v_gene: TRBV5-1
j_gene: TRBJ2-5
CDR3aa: ASSLAGTVEETQY

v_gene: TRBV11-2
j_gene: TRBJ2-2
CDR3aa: ASSLVGGLGTGELF

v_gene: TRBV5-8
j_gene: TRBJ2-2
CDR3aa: ASSLGQGVGELF

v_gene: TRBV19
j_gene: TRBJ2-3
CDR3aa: ASSIAGRGSTDTQY

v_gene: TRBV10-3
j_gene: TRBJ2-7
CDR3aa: AISDLRKRDSYEQY

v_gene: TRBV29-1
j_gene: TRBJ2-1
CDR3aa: SVEKSRNEQF

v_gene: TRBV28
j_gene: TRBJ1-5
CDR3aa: ASSALPPRGNQPQH

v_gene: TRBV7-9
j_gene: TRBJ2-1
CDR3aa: ASSPITGTSIHEQF

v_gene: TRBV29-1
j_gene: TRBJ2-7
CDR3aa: SVASGSINEQY

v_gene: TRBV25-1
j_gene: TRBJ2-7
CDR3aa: ASSPPGTTSYEQY

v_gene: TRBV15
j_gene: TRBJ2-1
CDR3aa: ATSRGSGRVDEQF

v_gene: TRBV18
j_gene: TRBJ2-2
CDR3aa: ASSPPFTGGTGELF

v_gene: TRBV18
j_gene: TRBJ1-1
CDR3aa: ASSNGRTMNTEAF

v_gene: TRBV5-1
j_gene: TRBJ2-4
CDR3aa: ASSLEGVGLAGVKNIQY

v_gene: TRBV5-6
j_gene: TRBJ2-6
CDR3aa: ASSLVGANMANVLT

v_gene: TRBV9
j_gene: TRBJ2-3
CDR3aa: ASSVTLQADPSTDTQY

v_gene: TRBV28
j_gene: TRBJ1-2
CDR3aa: ASSPQNRAWGYT

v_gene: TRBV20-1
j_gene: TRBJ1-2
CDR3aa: SAVNRGRYT

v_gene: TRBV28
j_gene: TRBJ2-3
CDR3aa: ASRGSTDTQY

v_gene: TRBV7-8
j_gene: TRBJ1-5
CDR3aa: ASSPTGNQPQH

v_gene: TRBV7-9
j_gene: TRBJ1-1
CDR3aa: ASSLSGERAF

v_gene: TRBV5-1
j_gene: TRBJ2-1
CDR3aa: ASSLNSGSVYEQF

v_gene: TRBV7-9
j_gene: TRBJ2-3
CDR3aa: ASSLGTGGRTADTQY

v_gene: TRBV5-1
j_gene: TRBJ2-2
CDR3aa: ASSPLTGAGELF

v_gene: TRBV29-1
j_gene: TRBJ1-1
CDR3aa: SVESGRNTEAF

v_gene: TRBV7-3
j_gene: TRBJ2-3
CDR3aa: ASSLKPYARARTDTQY

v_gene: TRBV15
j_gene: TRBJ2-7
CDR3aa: ATSSPDIGSYEQY